This T cell receptor (beta chain) emerged from a study of OX40 agonist ivuxolimab in advanced cancers. Study-wide results and limits: With doses of 0.1-3.0 mg/kg, partial responders showed among the lowest clonal expansion.

The CDR3 is made up of 11 amino acids. Germline values: CDR1 SQVTM, CDR2 ANQGSEA. V was clipped by 3 bases and J by 5 bases, with 7 bases between them. With respect to this clone: Antigen specificity is unknown.

Libraries were prepared by immunoSEQ multiplex PCR; TCRdb keeps only in-frame clonotypes and omits some of them. Among 65,000 to 95,000 clones listed, 90% were seen once. The chain is built from TRBV29-1 and TRBJ1-2; D gene unclear. The sample consisted of CD4+ or CD8+ T cells sorted from blood, taken in a trial of the OX40 agonist ivuxolimab. The sequence came from an adult with an advanced solid tumor such as melanoma, head and neck, liver or kidney cancer. Here the CDR3 reads CSVDGDYGYTF. The CDR3 DNA reads TGCAGCGTTGACGGGGATTATGGCTACACCTTC.